This T cell receptor beta chain was sequenced for a study of cytomegalovirus exposure and HLA in healthy donors. Regarding the study as a whole: Altogether, some 170 TCR beta chains were recorded as cytomegalovirus-associated. A few CMV-associated chains proved CMV antigen-specific in vitro.

In regard to this clone: What it binds is not known. At the DNA level, this CDR3 is encoded by other sequences in the same sample as well.

Trimming cost V 1 base and J 5 bases; bases outside gene matches: 7. This CDR3 is built from 15 residues. Germline CDR1 is LNHDA and CDR2 is SQIVND (reference sequence). PCR was performed using 60 Vbeta and 13 Jbeta primers. Some clones are missing from TCRdb's copy, which holds only in-frame ones; the method was immunoSEQ multiplex PCR. The sample contains 100,000 or so clones, 70% to 85% of which appear only once. This sequence originates from a man aged 25 to 40 in good health and CMV-seropositive. The rearrangement joins TRBV19 to TRBJ2-5, with 7 bases fitting TRBD1. Input material: PBMCs. Written as DNA, the CDR3 is TGTGCCAGTAGTATAGGAGCAGGGGGTCGGGAGACCCAGTACTTC. Translating it yields CASSIGAGGRETQYF.